The 14 T cell receptor beta chains below come from one sample, sequenced in a study of neurological immune-mediated disorders. A single record per CDR3 protein comes from TCRdb applying MiXCR to the 5' RACE reads. This table holds some 31,000 distinct CDR3 sequences, 4.6% found once. Sequencing was performed on PBMCs. The receptors here all came from a man aged 18 to 35 in good health.

This clonotype was detected many times. V gene TRBV5-1 combines with J gene TRBJ2-1, with D perhaps TRBD1 or TRBD2 (6 bases each). The CDR3 consists of 14 residues. Looked up from germline, CDR1 is SGHRS and CDR2 is YFSETQ. V was trimmed by 0 bases and J by 6 bases, leaving 10 bases between them. The CDR3 protein is CASSLAGGGNEQFF. The CDR3 coding sequence is TGCGCCAGCAGCTTGGCCGGAGGGGGCAATGAGCAGTTCTTC.

This clonotype was observed at least ten times. The rearrangement uses TRBV29-1 and TRBJ2-2; no firm D call. The V end was cut by 4 bases, the J end by 1 base, with 7 bases between. The CDR3 covers 13 residues. Germline CDR1 SQVTM, CDR2 ANQGSEA. The CDR3 spells CSVGDENTGELFF. Written as DNA, the CDR3 is TGCAGCGTTGGGGATGAGAACACCGGGGAGCTGTTTTTT.

This clonotype has ten or more counts. The CDR3 is CATSRGGAAANYGYTF. The CDR3 coding sequence is TGTGCCACCAGCAGAGGAGGGGCAGCAGCTAACTATGGCTACACCTTC. This chain joins TRBV15 and TRBJ1-2, with a possible D match to TRBD1 (5 bases). Per germline, CDR1 LNHNV and CDR2 YYDKDF (reference sequence). Trimming took off 1 base at V and 0 bases at J, with 12 bases between the two ends. CDR3 length: 16 residues. The variable domain in full, with the rest retrieved from reference TRBV15 and TRBJ1-2, is DAMVIQNPRYQVTQFGKPVTLSCSQTLNHNVMYWYQQKSSQAPKLLFHYYDKDFNNEADTPDNFQSRRPNTSFCFLDIRSPGLGDTAMYLCATSRGGAAANYGYTFGSGTRLTVV.

This clonotype showed up many times. The CDR3 nucleotides read TGCAGTGCTAGATCCGGGACTATAGCCTACGAGCAGTACTTC. It specifies CSARSGTIAYEQYF. The chain recombines TRBV20-1 with TRBJ2-7; 7 bases agree with TRBD2. Trimming cost V 2 bases and J 2 bases; bases outside gene matches: 6. From germline, CDR1 is DFQATT and CDR2 SNEGSKA (reference sequence). This CDR3 has 14 amino acids.

This clonotype was seen many times. This chain connects TRBV5-1 to TRBJ2-6; 12 bases are shared with TRBD1. J was trimmed by 2 bases and V by 4 bases; bases with no gene match: 10. The CDR3 has 19 amino acids. The germline gives CDR1 SGHRS, CDR2 YFSETQ. The CDR3 spells CASSLMPGQGATGANVLTF. The CDR3 nucleotides are TGCGCCAGCAGCCTAATGCCGGGACAGGGGGCGACTGGGGCCAACGTCCTGACTTTC.

This clonotype was seen many times. V gene TRBV5-1 combines with J gene TRBJ1-1; D perhaps matches TRBD1 (6 bases). With 4 bases removed from V and 2 bases from J, the gap between germline ends came to 15 bases. Germline assignment: CDR1 SGHRS and CDR2 YFSETQ. The CDR3 length is 15 residues. CDR3 coding DNA: TGCGCCAGCAGCATTCGGGGACATACCAACACTGAAGCTTTCTTT. It encodes CASSIRGHTNTEAFF.

CDR3 amino acids: CASSPTGGSGGETQYF. For the CDR3, the DNA is TGTGCCAGTAGCCCGACAGGGGGGTCAGGGGGAGAGACCCAGTACTTC. The chain recombines TRBV19 with TRBJ2-5; 9 nucleotides line up with TRBD1. With V trimmed by 6 bases and J by 4 bases, 12 bases remained unmatched. Germline CDR1 LNHDA, CDR2 SQIVND (reference sequence). The CDR3 consists of 16 residues.

This clonotype was recorded at least ten times. The V and J genes are TRBV5-1 and TRBJ2-3; TRBD1 might be the D (5 bases). Trimming shortened V by 7 bases and J by 0 bases, and 12 bases separated the two germline ends. Germline V gives CDR1 SGHRS, CDR2 YFSETQ. The CDR3 is 14 residues long. The CDR3 sequence: CASATVASTDTQYF. For the CDR3, the DNA is TGCGCCAGCGCGACAGTCGCTAGCACAGATACGCAGTATTTT.

This clonotype appeared many times. The rearrangement links TRBV12-3 or TRBV12-4 to TRBJ1-2, with D maybe TRBD1 (5 bases). The CDR3 loop spans 13 amino acids. V was pared by 2 bases and J by 3 bases, with 7 bases between. CDR3 amino acids: CASSLTRDYGYTF. DNA for the CDR3: TGTGCCAGCAGTTTAACCAGGGACTATGGCTACACCTTC.

This clonotype was recorded at least ten times. At one boundary the junction diverges from the germline segment, which might be a read error. The J gene is TRBJ1-3, the V gene TRBV6-5; unclear D gene. CDR3 size: 15 residues. Germline CDR1 MNHEY, CDR2 SVGAGI. CDR3 sequence: CASSRQLGAGNTIYF. The CDR3 DNA is TGTGCCAGCAGTCGACAATTAGGAGCTGGGAACACCATATATTTT.

This clonotype was seen many times. J is TRBJ2-1 and V is TRBV5-1, with TRBD2 identical over 8 bases. Germline values: CDR1 SGHRS, CDR2 YFSETQ. The CDR3 spans 16 residues. The trim removed 0 bases at V and 5 bases at J, leaving 7 bases unmatched. The CDR3 spells CASSLGLAGIHNEQFF. CDR3 coding DNA: TGCGCCAGCAGCTTGGGGCTAGCGGGTATCCACAATGAGCAGTTCTTC.

The table lists this clonotype with many counts. V gene TRBV18 combines with J gene TRBJ1-5, with D possibly being TRBD1 (5 bases). The CDR3 sequence is 16 residues long. In germline, CDR1 is KGHSH, CDR2 LQKENI. Trimming cost V 0 bases and J 9 bases, with 18 bases left between them. The CDR3 nucleotides read TGTGCCAGCTCACCACCTAAAGACACCCCAGGGCCGCCCCAGCATTTT. This gives the protein CASSPPKDTPGPPQHF.

The CDR3: CASSRDRGEFDEQFF. CDR3 nucleotide sequence: TGCGCCAGCAGTCGGGACAGGGGCGAATTCGATGAGCAGTTCTTC. The chain links TRBV4-1 to TRBJ2-1, with 10 bases identical to TRBD1. The CDR3 is made up of 15 amino acids. Germline V gene lookup returns CDR1 MGHRA and CDR2 YSYEKL. V was clipped by 6 bases and J by 8 bases; unmatched bases: 10.

This clonotype has a count of ten or more. The chain uses TRBV7-3 and TRBJ2-2, with 11 positions matching TRBD2. CDR3 length: 16 residues. The V gene end was trimmed by 4 bases and the J gene end by 0 bases; junction bases not matched to a gene: 1. Germline CDR1 SGHTA, CDR2 FQGTGA. CDR3 DNA: TGTGCCAGCAGCTCGACTAGCGGGGCGAACACCGGGGAGCTGTTTTTT. It specifies CASSSTSGANTGELFF.